The 31 T cell receptor beta chains below come from one sample, sequenced in a study of blood T cell repertoires in COVID-19. This table comes from immunoSEQ multiplex PCR, and its TCRdb copy is limited to in-frame clones, with some not included. The sample yields around 230,000 clones, roughly nine tenths seen once. The sample taken for sequencing was peripheral blood. These receptors were obtained from a man aged 60 to 75 who had recovered from COVID-19.

The chain uses TRBV6-5 and TRBJ1-5; D may be TRBD1 (6 bases). The CDR3 is made up of 14 amino acids. The germline CDR1 and CDR2 sequences are MNHEY and SVGAGI. V dropped 6 bases and J dropped 4 bases, with 13 bases sitting between them. The CDR3 sequence: CASSRTANNQPQHF. In nucleotides, the CDR3 is TGTGCCAGCAGCCGGACAGCGAATAATCAGCCCCAGCATTTT.

This chain uses TRBV6-5 with TRBJ1-5, with D perhaps matching TRBD1 (6 bases). The V end was cut by 10 bases, the J end by 7 bases, with 20 bases between. The CDR3 spans 14 residues. Per the germline V gene, CDR1 is MNHEY and CDR2 is SVGAGI. The CDR3 spells CATMSFDRYQPQHF. CDR3 nucleotide sequence: TGTGCCACCATGTCCTTCGACAGGTACCAGCCCCAGCATTTT.

The V gene is TRBV7-8, the J gene TRBJ2-3; 8 bases align to TRBD1. CDR1 SGHVS and CDR2 FQNEAQ come from the germline V gene. Trimming took 7 bases from V and 2 from J; bases not matched to a gene: 11. The CDR3 runs to 16 residues. The CDR3 sequence: CASILITGQVTDTQYF. The CDR3 DNA reads TGTGCCAGCATATTAATAACGGGACAGGTCACAGATACGCAGTATTTT.

CDR3 DNA sequence: TGCGCCAGCAGCCACTACCGGACAGGGCGGGACACTGAAGCTTTCTTT. The encoded protein is CASSHYRTGRDTEAFF. The chain carries TRBV5-1 and TRBJ1-1; 8 bases are a match to TRBD1. Germline-derived CDR1 and CDR2 are SGHRS and YFSETQ. The CDR3 has 16 amino acids. J was trimmed by 3 bases and V by 4 bases; bases with no gene match: 11. The full variable domain, completed using reference TRBV5-1 and TRBJ1-1, is KAGVTQTPRYLIKTRGQQVTLSCSPISGHRSVSWYQQTPGQGLQFLFEYFSETQRNKGNFPGRFSGRQFSNSRSEMNVSTLELGDSALYLCASSHYRTGRDTEAFFGQGTRLTVV.

The chain is built from TRBV28 and TRBJ1-1; TRBD1 matches 7 bases. This CDR3 has 15 amino acids. Germline CDR1 reads MDHEN; CDR2 reads SYDVKM. The V segment lost 5 bases and the J segment 3 bases; nucleotides outside the gene matches: 9. For the CDR3, the DNA is TGTGCCAGCAGTCCACCGGGACAGAGGGACACTGAAGCTTTCTTT. Translated: CASSPPGQRDTEAFF. Using reference TRBV28 and TRBJ1-1 for the parts outside the CDR3, the full variable domain is DVKVTQSSRYLVKRTGEKVFLECVQDMDHENMFWYRQDPGLGLRLIYFSYDVKMKEKGDIPEGYSVSREKKERFSLILESASTNQTSMYLCASSPPGQRDTEAFFGQGTRLTVV.

The sample holds a few counts of this clone. This chain joins TRBV19 and TRBJ1-6; 10 bases are shared with TRBD1. CDR1 is LNHDA, CDR2 SQIVND, per germline (reference sequence). The CDR3 length is 14 residues. Losses at the gene ends were 5 bases for V and 8 bases for J; bases not matched to a gene: 3. The CDR3 loop reads CASSDRGLDSPLHF. CDR3 in DNA: TGTGCCAGTAGTGACAGGGGGCTGGATTCACCCCTCCACTTT.

This clone was detected once. J is TRBJ1-6 and V is TRBV30; the D gene is possibly TRBD1 (5 bases). Trimming removed 8 bases at V and 9 bases at J, with 14 bases between. CDR3 length: 12 residues. The germline V gene has CDR1 GTSNPN and CDR2 SVGIG (reference sequence). The DNA for the CDR3 is TGTGCCCGTCAGGGTGGCGGTTCACCCCTCCACTTT. Its translation is CARQGGGSPLHF.

V gene TRBV4-2 combines with J gene TRBJ2-5; TRBD2 aligns across 7 bases. The J segment lost 5 bases and the V segment lost 1 base, leaving 7 bases of the junction unmatched. Germline loops: CDR1 LGHNA, CDR2 YNFKEQ. CDR3 length: 15 residues. CDR3 nucleotides: TGTGCCAGCAGCCAAGTCGGCGGGGGAGGGGAGACCCAGTACTTC. This sequence encodes CASSQVGGGGETQYF.

The chain employs TRBV5-1 and TRBJ1-1; 8 positions match TRBD1. V shed 2 bases, J shed 1 base, and the junction held 13 bases outside the gene matches. The CDR3 runs to 18 residues. CDR1 and CDR2 from the germline V gene are SGHRS and YFSETQ. CDR3 loop: CASSLQFQGALGNTEAFF. The CDR3, as DNA: TGCGCCAGCAGCTTACAATTTCAGGGGGCGTTGGGGAACACTGAAGCTTTCTTT.

The genes are TRBV7-2 and TRBJ1-4, with a tentative D call TRBD1 (5 bases). The CDR3 covers 16 residues. Germline V gene data show CDR1 as SGHTA and CDR2 as FQGNSA. Trimming left V 5 bases short and J 0 bases short, with 13 bases between. CDR3 coding DNA: TGTGCCAGCAGCGTTTCACAGGTTTCAACTAATGAAAAACTGTTTTTT. Translated, it gives CASSVSQVSTNEKLFF.

V and J are TRBV25-1 and TRBJ2-7; maybe TRBD2 (5 bases). The germline V gene encodes CDR1 MGHDK and CDR2 SYGVNS. V lost 3 bases and J lost 12, with 12 bases in between. CDR3 length: 11 residues. This chain's CDR3 is CASSDVRVLYF. CDR3 nucleotide sequence: TGTGCCAGCAGTGACGTGCGGGTACTGTACTTC.

Here the CDR3 DNA reads TGTGCCAGCTCACGCATGGACAGGCCGCAATATAATCAGCCCCAGCATTTT. It specifies CASSRMDRPQYNQPQHF. The gene calls are TRBV18 and TRBJ1-5, with 7 bases fitting TRBD1. The CDR3 covers 17 residues. CDR1 is KGHSH and CDR2 is LQKENI in the germline V gene. Germline trimming cut 4 bases from V and 4 bases from J; bases unmatched to any gene: 13.

The chain has TRBV28 and TRBJ2-2; 7 nucleotides align to TRBD2. This CDR3 has 15 amino acids. Germline CDR1 reads MDHEN; CDR2 reads SYDVKM. With V trimmed by 1 base and J by 6 bases, 5 bases remained unmatched. The chain's CDR3 is CASSLSGLGPGELFF. The CDR3 DNA follows: TGTGCCAGCAGTTTATCAGGACTAGGTCCCGGGGAGCTGTTTTTT. The variable domain in full, completed from reference TRBV28 and TRBJ2-2, reads DVKVTQSSRYLVKRTGEKVFLECVQDMDHENMFWYRQDPGLGLRLIYFSYDVKMKEKGDIPEGYSVSREKKERFSLILESASTNQTSMYLCASSLSGLGPGELFFGEGSRLTVL.

The chain links TRBV10-2 to TRBJ1-1; 8 bases agree with TRBD1. The germline V gene has CDR1 WSHSY and CDR2 SAAADI. V lost 8 bases and J lost 1; bases outside the gene matches: 9. CDR3 size: 15 residues. The CDR3 protein is CASRAPGTGNTEAFF. For the CDR3, the DNA is TGCGCCAGCCGTGCCCCCGGGACAGGGAACACTGAAGCTTTCTTT.

For the CDR3, the DNA is TGTGCCAGCAGCCTACAAGGACAGGGAAGTGGCTACACCTTC. Protein: CASSLQGQGSGYTF. V is TRBV7-9 and J is TRBJ1-2; 8 nucleotides line up with TRBD1. Looked up from germline, CDR1 is SEHNR and CDR2 is FQNEAQ (reference sequence). The CDR3 extends over 14 amino acids. Trimming removed 5 bases from V and 7 bases from J; junction bases left unmatched: 9. Full variable domain (remainder filled in from reference TRBV7-9 and TRBJ1-2): DTGVSQNPRHKITKRGQNVTFRCDPISEHNRLYWYRQTLGQGPEFLTYFQNEAQLEKSRLLSDRFSAERPKGSFSTLEIQRTEQGDSAMYLCASSLQGQGSGYTFGSGTRLTVV.

The chain employs TRBV6-5 and TRBJ1-1; possibly TRBD1 for D (6 bases). This CDR3 is 16 amino acids long. Germline V gene lookup returns CDR1 MNHEY and CDR2 SVGAGI. V was trimmed by 0 bases and J by 0 bases, leaving 11 bases between them. The CDR3 spells CASSYSRTDLNTEAFF. As DNA, the CDR3 is TGTGCCAGCAGTTACTCGCGGACAGACCTGAACACTGAAGCTTTCTTT.

The V call is TRBV21-1, the J call TRBJ1-6. TRBV21-1 is classified as a pseudogene. The CDR3 sequence is 16 residues long. CDR3 nucleotides: TGTGCCAGCAGCTTCAGAGGGAGCTCCTATAATTCACCCCTCCACTTT. This codes for CASSFRGSSYNSPLHF.

The chain has TRBV30 and TRBJ2-6, with D possibly matching TRBD1 (6 bases). The germline gives CDR1 GTSNPN, CDR2 SVGIG (reference sequence). V was trimmed by 2 bases and J by 4 bases, leaving 12 bases between them. CDR3 length: 15 residues. The chain's CDR3 is CAWSTDSRGANVLTF. The CDR3 DNA is TGTGCCTGGAGTACGGACAGTAGAGGGGCCAACGTCCTGACTTTC.

The V and J genes are TRBV7-7 and TRBJ2-2, with D possibly TRBD2 on 5 matching bases. CDR3 size: 17 residues. V was trimmed by 5 bases and J by 6 bases, leaving 22 bases between them. From germline, CDR1 is SSHAT and CDR2 FNYEAQ (reference sequence). For the CDR3, the DNA is TGTGCCAGCAGCCGAGGTACTAGTCCAGGAGAAGCCGGGGAGCTGTTTTTT. This gives the protein CASSRGTSPGEAGELFF.

This sequence joins TRBV4-2 and TRBJ2-7; D is possibly TRBD1 (5 bases). The CDR3 spans 19 residues. Germline V gene data show CDR1 as LGHNA and CDR2 as YNFKEQ. The ends were cut back, 0 bases at V and 2 bases at J, with 23 bases in the middle. In DNA form, the CDR3 reads TGTGCCAGCAGCCAAGAGGATCCCACCCAGGGCCCTAATCCCTACGAGCAGTACTTC. It translates to CASSQEDPTQGPNPYEQYF.

The chain joins TRBV27 to TRBJ1-5; D gene uncertain. Germline CDR1 is MNHEY and CDR2 is SMNVEV (reference sequence). CDR3 length equals 14 residues. V was shortened by 3 bases and J by 3 bases, with 9 bases between the two germline ends. In DNA, the CDR3 is TGTGCCAGCAGTTTGGGAGGTACCAATCAGCCCCAGCATTTT. It translates to CASSLGGTNQPQHF.

V is TRBV5-8 and J is TRBJ1-6, with 7 bases fitting TRBD1. J lost 10 bases, V lost 1 base, and 8 bases had no gene match. The CDR3 sequence is 15 residues long. CDR1 is SGHTS, CDR2 YDEGEE, per germline. The CDR3 region is CASSLSSRGQSPLHF. The DNA for the CDR3 is TGTGCCAGCAGCTTGTCGTCGAGGGGGCAATCACCCCTCCACTTT.

The rearrangement links TRBV19 to TRBJ1-1, with 9 bases aligning to TRBD1. Germline V gene data show CDR1 as LNHDA and CDR2 as SQIVND (reference sequence). V lost 10 bases, J lost 6 bases, and 12 bases stayed unmatched. The CDR3 runs to 14 residues. The CDR3 reads CATRQDRGGSEAFF. DNA of the CDR3: TGTGCCACCAGACAAGACAGGGGGGGTTCTGAAGCTTTCTTT.

This chain links TRBV5-1 with TRBJ2-7; 7 nucleotides match TRBD1. Germline values: CDR1 SGHRS, CDR2 YFSETQ. The V and J ends lost 0 bases and 7 bases, in that order; junction bases with no gene match: 13. The CDR3 is made up of 16 amino acids. The CDR3: CASSLVRTGWCFEQYV. The CDR3 nucleotides are TGCGCCAGCAGCTTGGTACGGACAGGTTGGTGTTTTGAGCAGTACGTC.

The J gene is TRBJ2-6, the V gene TRBV24-1; tentatively, D is TRBD1 (6 bases). CDR3 length: 16 amino acids. Looked up from germline, CDR1 is KGHDR and CDR2 is SFDVKD. The V end was cut by 6 bases, the J end by 2 bases, with 13 bases between. The CDR3 protein is CATSNRGNTGANVLTF. In DNA form, the CDR3 reads TGTGCCACCAGTAATAGGGGGAATACTGGGGCCAACGTCCTGACTTTC.

The rearrangement uses TRBV9 and TRBJ2-2, with D possibly TRBD1 on 6 matching bases. V shed 4 bases and J shed 1 base, with 11 bases lying between them. Germline loops: CDR1 SGDLS, CDR2 YYNGEE. The CDR3 covers 15 residues. The CDR3 sequence is CASSLGHLNTGELFF. The CDR3 nucleotides read TGTGCCAGCAGCTTGGGACACCTGAACACCGGGGAGCTGTTTTTT.

This chain uses TRBV19 with TRBJ2-5; possibly TRBD1 for D (6 bases). This CDR3 spans 11 amino acids. V shed 9 bases and J shed 6 bases, with 11 bases lying between them. Germline CDR1 reads LNHDA; CDR2 reads SQIVND (reference sequence). CDR3 sequence (DNA): TGTGCCAGACAGGGTGTAAAGACCCAGTACTTC. Its protein product is CARQGVKTQYF.

V gene TRBV2 combines with J gene TRBJ2-1; 8 nucleotides line up with TRBD2. Germline V gene lookup returns CDR1 SNHLY and CDR2 FYNNEI. The V segment lost 6 bases and the J segment 4 bases; nucleotides outside the gene matches: 8. This CDR3 has 15 residues. CDR3 DNA sequence: TGTGCCAGCAGGGTTGGGCGGGGGGAATACAATGAGCAGTTCTTC. Translation: CASRVGRGEYNEQFF.

V gene TRBV24-1 combines with J gene TRBJ2-2, with 9 bases matching TRBD2. The CDR3 extends over 17 amino acids. Germline CDR1 is KGHDR and CDR2 is SFDVKD. The V segment lost 0 bases and the J segment 7 bases; nucleotides outside the gene matches: 8. The CDR3 loop is CATSDLQDQAGGGELFF. The CDR3 DNA is TGTGCCACCAGTGATTTGCAGGATCAAGCGGGGGGCGGGGAGCTGTTTTTT.

CDR3 coding DNA: TGTGCCAGTAGTCCCAATCCGGGACAAATGGGCACAGATACGCAGTATTTT. Translating gives CASSPNPGQMGTDTQYF. V usage is TRBV19 and J usage is TRBJ2-3, with D possibly TRBD1 on 6 matching bases. Trimming cost V 5 bases and J 1 base, with 19 bases left between them. The germline V gene has CDR1 LNHDA and CDR2 SQIVND (reference sequence). The length of the CDR3 is 17 residues.

The rearrangement links TRBV7-9 to TRBJ1-2; 9 bases map to TRBD1. This CDR3 has 17 amino acids. Germline values: CDR1 SEHNR, CDR2 FQNEAQ (reference sequence). Trimming cost V 5 bases and J 4 bases; bases outside gene matches: 14. CDR3 DNA sequence: TGTGCCAGCAGCCCTGCCGGGACAGGGAGGGACCTCTATGGCTACACCTTC. Its protein is CASSPAGTGRDLYGYTF. Drawing the rest from reference TRBV7-9 and TRBJ1-2, the complete variable domain is DTGVSQNPRHKITKRGQNVTFRCDPISEHNRLYWYRQTLGQGPEFLTYFQNEAQLEKSRLLSDRFSAERPKGSFSTLEIQRTEQGDSAMYLCASSPAGTGRDLYGYTFGSGTRLTVV.